This TCR beta chain emerged from a study of blood T cells in healthy people across ages. The CDR3 is 19 amino acids. Germline values: CDR1 SGHTA, CDR2 FQGNSA. J lost 4 bases, V lost 2 bases, and 15 bases had no gene match. Primers used in a second PCR of about 7 to 12 cycles were a sample-barcoded 5' primer and a J-beta primer mix. One entry per CDR3 protein results from TCRdb running MiXCR on the 5' RACE reads. The sample consists of about 760,000 distinct CDR3 sequences, about 56% of them appearing once. The sequenced material came from blood. The receptor was derived from a man in his forties in good health. The chain combines TRBV7-2 with TRBJ2-3; 10 bases fit TRBD2. The CDR3 DNA is TGTGCCAGCAGCTTAAAACTAGCGGGGAGGACGTGGGCTCCAGATACGCAGTATTTT. Encoded protein: CASSLKLAGRTWAPDTQYF. The full variable domain, completed using reference TRBV7-2 and TRBJ2-3, is GAGVSQSPSNKVTEKGKDVELRCDPISGHTALYWYRQSLGQGLEFLIYFQGNSAPDKSGLPSDRFSAERTGGSVSTLTIQRTQQEDSAVYLCASSLKLAGRTWAPDTQYFGPGTRLTVL.